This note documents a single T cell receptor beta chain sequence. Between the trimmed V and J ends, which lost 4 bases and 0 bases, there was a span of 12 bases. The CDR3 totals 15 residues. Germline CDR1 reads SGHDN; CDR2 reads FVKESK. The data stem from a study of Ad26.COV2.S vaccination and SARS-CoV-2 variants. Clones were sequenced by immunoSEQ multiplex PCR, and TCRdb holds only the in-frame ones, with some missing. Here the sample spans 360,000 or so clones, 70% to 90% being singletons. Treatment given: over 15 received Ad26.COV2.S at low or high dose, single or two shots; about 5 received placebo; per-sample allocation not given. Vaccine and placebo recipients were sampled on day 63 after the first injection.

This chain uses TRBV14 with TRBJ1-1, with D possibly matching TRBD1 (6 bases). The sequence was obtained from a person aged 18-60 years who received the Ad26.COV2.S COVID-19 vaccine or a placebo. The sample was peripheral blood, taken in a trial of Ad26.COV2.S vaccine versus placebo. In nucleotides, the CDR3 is TGTGCCAGCAGCCCACCGGGACACCTGAACACTGAAGCTTTCTTT. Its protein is CASSPPGHLNTEAFF.